This TCR beta chain was captured in a study of early T cells in non-severe SARS-CoV-2 infection. This clonotype came up a few times. Individual cDNA molecules carried attached unique molecular identifiers. TCRdb independently ran MiXCR on the 5' RACE reads; one entry per CDR3 protein. This sample has approximately 65,000 distinct CDR3 sequences, with 9% to 15% found just once. V dropped 3 bases and J dropped 5; count of bases not matched to a gene: 5. Germline CDR1 reads SGHRS; CDR2 reads YFSETQ. This CDR3 comprises 15 residues. This chain links TRBV5-1 with TRBJ2-3; 11 bases agree with TRBD2. Material: whole blood. This TCR came from an adult who was a healthcare worker with PCR-confirmed SARS-CoV-2 infection or an uninfected control (not recorded which). The CDR3 here is CASSSSGGPIDTQYF. Here the CDR3 DNA reads TGCGCCAGCAGCTCTAGCGGGGGGCCGATAGATACGCAGTATTTT.